The rows below give T cell receptor beta chains drawn from one sample of a study of shared clonotypes between healthy human individuals. Clones were sequenced by immunoSEQ multiplex PCR, and TCRdb holds only the in-frame ones, with some missing. Among roughly 510,000 clones listed, 60% to 80% were seen once. Material for sequencing was PBMCs. These receptors were taken from a woman aged 40-49 years in good health. Some clones in this sample may be carry-over from other donors' samples. Both conserved end residues are part of each CDR3. The D gene is left open where the match is weak. Rows give clone size only sometimes, using once, few, many, or a class for an expanded clone.

D,size,length,J,V,CDR3,DNA
NA,NA,14,TRBJ2-7,TRBV11-2,CASSSVIQPYEQYF,TGTGCCAGCAGCTCCGTTATACAGCCCTACGAGCAGTACTTC
TRBD2,NA,15,TRBJ2-7,TRBV6-5,CASRRTSGTYSEQYF,TGTGCCAGCAGACGGACTAGCGGGACCTACAGCGAGCAGTACTTC
TRBD2,NA,17,TRBJ2-7,TRBV9,CATLPGTSGRFPYEQYF,TGTGCCACCCTACCCGGGACTAGCGGGCGATTCCCCTACGAGCAGTACTTC
TRBD2,once,15,TRBJ2-7,TRBV10-3,CAISESLTSVYEQYF,TGTGCCATCAGTGAGTCACTGACTAGCGTATACGAGCAGTACTTC
NA,NA,14,TRBJ2-3,TRBV15,CATSRGLITDTQYF,TGTGCCACCAGCAGAGGGCTGATCACAGATACGCAGTATTTT
TRBD1,NA,15,TRBJ2-1,TRBV7-9,CASRQGQLDYNEQFF,TGTGCCAGCAGACAGGGACAGTTGGACTACAATGAGCAGTTCTTC
TRBD2,many,16,TRBJ2-3,TRBV11-2,CASSVLLAGHTDTQYF,TGTGCCAGCAGCGTTCTACTAGCGGGACACACAGATACGCAGTATTTT
NA,NA,10,TRBJ1-4,TRBV28,CASSSQKLFF,TGTGCCAGCAGTTCGCAAAAACTGTTTTTT
NA,NA,13,TRBJ1-5,TRBV6-1,CASSEERNQPQHF,TGTGCCAGCAGTGAAGAGCGGAATCAGCCCCAGCATTTT
NA,NA,13,TRBJ2-5,TRBV29-1,CSVGSVSGETQYF,TGCAGCGTTGGGTCAGTATCAGGAGAGACCCAGTACTTC
NA,once,17,TRBJ2-4,TRBV4-3,CASSQDRWGSAKNIQYF,TGCGCCAGCAGCCAAGATCGGTGGGGGTCAGCCAAAAACATTCAGTACTTC
NA,NA,15,TRBJ1-2,TRBV6-5,CASSYSRAISYGYTF,TGTGCCAGCAGTTACTCGAGAGCGATCTCCTATGGCTACACCTTC
NA,NA,15,TRBJ1-2,TRBV18,CASSPGQPSGYGYTF,TGTGCCAGCTCACCAGGACAGCCCTCGGGGTATGGCTACACCTTC
TRBD2,NA,15,TRBJ2-3,TRBV5-4,CASRSGTSERNTQYF,TGTGCCAGCAGATCCGGGACTAGCGAGAGGAATACGCAGTATTTT
NA,NA,15,TRBJ2-2,TRBV11-1,CAGSLLVTNTGELFF,TGTGCCGGCAGCTTATTGGTGACGAACACCGGGGAGCTGTTTTTT
TRBD2,once,14,TRBJ2-1,TRBV5-6,CASSSLTSGSGQFF,TGTGCCAGCAGCTCGTTAACTAGCGGGAGCGGGCAGTTCTTC
NA,NA,15,TRBJ2-7,TRBV14,CASSQAGVSVYEQYF,TGTGCCAGCAGCCAAGCGGGGGTATCAGTCTACGAGCAGTACTTC
NA,NA,14,TRBJ2-5,TRBV2,CASRPDRIQETQYF,TGTGCCAGCAGGCCCGACAGGATCCAAGAGACCCAGTACTTC
TRBD2,NA,14,TRBJ2-1,TRBV5-4,CASTLGLAHNEQFF,TGTGCCAGCACCCTGGGACTAGCGCACAATGAGCAGTTCTTC
NA,NA,16,TRBJ2-5,TRBV27,CASALRVARGRETQYF,TGTGCCAGCGCTTTGCGAGTGGCTCGAGGGCGAGAGACCCAGTACTTC
TRBD2,few,14,TRBJ2-1,TRBV4-3,CASSQDLGLGEQFF,TGCGCCAGCAGCCAAGATCTGGGACTAGGTGAGCAGTTCTTC
NA,NA,12,TRBJ1-1,TRBV18,CASSPEGTEAFF,TGTGCCAGCTCCCCCGAGGGCACTGAAGCTTTCTTT
TRBD1,once,14,TRBJ2-7,TRBV28,CASSPRQGAYEQYF,TGTGCCAGCAGTCCGCGACAGGGTGCCTACGAGCAGTACTTC
NA,NA,15,TRBJ1-6,TRBV19,CASTPARGQNSPLHF,TGTGCCAGTACCCCCGCCAGGGGCCAGAATTCACCCCTCCACTTT
TRBD2,few,15,TRBJ2-7,TRBV7-2,CASSLLVSGNYEQYF,TGTGCCAGCAGCTTATTGGTTAGCGGGAACTACGAGCAGTACTTC
TRBD2,NA,13,TRBJ2-2,TRBV9,CASHGGDTGELFF,TGTGCCAGCCATGGGGGGGACACCGGGGAGCTGTTTTTT
TRBD1,NA,13,TRBJ2-7,TRBV7-3,CASSLNRGYEQYF,TGTGCCAGCAGCTTAAACAGGGGCTACGAGCAGTACTTC
TRBD2,NA,14,TRBJ2-7,TRBV14,CASSHASGSYEQYF,TGTGCCAGCAGCCACGCTAGCGGGAGCTACGAGCAGTACTTC
TRBD1,NA,15,TRBJ1-1,TRBV18,CASSPGTGELQEAFF,TGTGCCAGCTCGCCCGGGACAGGGGAGTTGCAGGAAGCTTTCTTT
NA,once,15,TRBJ2-1,TRBV9,CASSVEQVTSNEQFF,TGTGCCAGCAGCGTAGAACAGGTAACTTCGAATGAGCAGTTCTTC